This passage covers 6 T cell receptor beta chains from one sample sequenced in a study of blood T cells in healthy people across ages. Then a second PCR, running about 7 to 11 cycles, was carried out with a sample-barcoded 5' primer and a J-beta primer mix. TCRdb reanalysed the 5' RACE reads using MiXCR and keeps one entry per CDR3 protein. Here the sample spans around 1,500,000 distinct CDR3 sequences, 42% being singletons. Sequencing used blood. The origin of the receptors is a woman aged 18-29 years in good health.

This clonotype was picked up a small number of times. The chain employs TRBV9 and TRBJ2-7; D unresolved. CDR3 length equals 15 residues. CDR1 is SGDLS and CDR2 is YYNGEE in the germline V gene. V was clipped by 0 bases and J by 1 base, with 11 bases between them. Here the CDR3 reads CASSVEGKPSYEQYF. CDR3 nucleotide sequence: TGTGCCAGCAGCGTAGAGGGCAAACCTTCCTACGAGCAGTACTTC.

In its sample, this clonotype was seen once. The chain links TRBV6-5 to TRBJ2-7; tentative D call: TRBD1 (6 bases). Germline V gene sequence: CDR1 MNHEY, CDR2 SVGAGI. Deletions cut 2 bases from V and 2 bases from J, with 13 bases between. The CDR3 is made up of 15 amino acids. CDR3 DNA: TGTGCCAGCAGTTACACCGTGACAGGAGCCTACGAGCAGTACTTC. Translation: CASSYTVTGAYEQYF.

J is TRBJ2-3 and V is TRBV9, with a tentative D call TRBD1 (6 bases). Germline CDR1 SGDLS, CDR2 YYNGEE. V dropped 3 bases and J dropped 2 bases, with 10 bases sitting between them. The CDR3 has 14 amino acids. The CDR3 DNA is TGTGCCAGCAGCGGTAGACAGGTCACAGATACGCAGTATTTT. Protein sequence: CASSGRQVTDTQYF. The entire variable domain, with the rest obtained from reference TRBV9 and TRBJ2-3, is as follows: DSGVTQTPKHLITATGQRVTLRCSPRSGDLSVYWYQQSLDQGLQFLIQYYNGEERAKGNILERFSAQQFPDLHSELNLSSLELGDSALYFCASSGRQVTDTQYFGPGTRLTVL.

This clonotype has just a few counts. V usage is TRBV9 and J usage is TRBJ2-3; 8 nucleotides match TRBD1. The junction had 5 bases not matched to a gene; V was cut back by 1 base and J by 4 bases. This CDR3 is 15 amino acids long. CDR1 and CDR2 from the germline V gene are SGDLS and YYNGEE. The CDR3 spells CASSVWTGPPDTQYF. CDR3 DNA sequence: TGTGCCAGCAGCGTATGGACAGGGCCCCCAGATACGCAGTATTTT.

This clonotype was picked up a small number of times. V and J are TRBV2 and TRBJ1-4; perhaps TRBD1 as D (6 bases). V gave up 0 bases and J gave up 12 bases, with 17 bases separating them. The germline V gene encodes CDR1 SNHLY and CDR2 FYNNEI. This CDR3 is built from 15 residues. The CDR3 DNA reads TGTGCCAGCAGTGAAGCGCTCGGACAGTTTCCCCAACTGTTTTTT. It is translated as CASSEALGQFPQLFF.

There are many counts of this clonotype. The chain has TRBV10-3 and TRBJ2-7, with 7 bases that match TRBD2. This CDR3 spans 14 amino acids. Trimming cost V 10 bases and J 0 bases; bases outside gene matches: 9. CDR1 ENHRY and CDR2 SYGVKD come from the germline V gene. CDR3 region: CATSMGGSSYEQYF. The CDR3 nucleotides are TGTGCCACGTCAATGGGAGGGAGCTCCTACGAGCAGTACTTC.